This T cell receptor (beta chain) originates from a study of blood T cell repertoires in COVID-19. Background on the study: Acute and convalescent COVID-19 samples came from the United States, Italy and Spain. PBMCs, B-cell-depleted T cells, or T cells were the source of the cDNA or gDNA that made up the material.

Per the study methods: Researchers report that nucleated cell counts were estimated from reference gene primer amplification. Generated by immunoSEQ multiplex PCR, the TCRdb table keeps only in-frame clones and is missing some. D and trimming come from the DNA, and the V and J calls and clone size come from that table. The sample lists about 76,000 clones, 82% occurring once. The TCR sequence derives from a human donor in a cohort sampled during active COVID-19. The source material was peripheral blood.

The CDR3 is CASRPVLAGGRTGELFF. The CDR3, as DNA: TGTGCCAGCAGACCCGTTCTAGCGGGGGGGCGTACCGGGGAGCTGTTTTTT. J is TRBJ2-2 and V is TRBV7-6; 12 positions match TRBD2. There are 17 residues in the CDR3. The germline V gene encodes CDR1 SGHVS and CDR2 FNYEAQ. V lost 6 bases, J lost 5 bases, and 10 bases stayed unmatched.